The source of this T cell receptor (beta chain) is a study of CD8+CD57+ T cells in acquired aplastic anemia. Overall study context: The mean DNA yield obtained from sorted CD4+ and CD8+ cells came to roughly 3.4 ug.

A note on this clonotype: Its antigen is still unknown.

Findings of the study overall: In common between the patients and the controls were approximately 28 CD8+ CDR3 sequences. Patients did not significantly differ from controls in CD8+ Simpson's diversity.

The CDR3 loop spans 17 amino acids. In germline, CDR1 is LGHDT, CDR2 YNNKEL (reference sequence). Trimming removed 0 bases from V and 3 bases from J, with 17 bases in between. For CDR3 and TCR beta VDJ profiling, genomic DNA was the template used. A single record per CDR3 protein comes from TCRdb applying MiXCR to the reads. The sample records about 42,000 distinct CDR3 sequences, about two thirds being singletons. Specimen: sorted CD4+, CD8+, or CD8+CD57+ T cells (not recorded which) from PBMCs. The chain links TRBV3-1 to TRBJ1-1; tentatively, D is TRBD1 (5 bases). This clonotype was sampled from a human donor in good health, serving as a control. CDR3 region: CASSQDQWVGGDTEAFF. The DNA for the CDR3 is TGTGCCAGCAGCCAAGATCAGTGGGTCGGGGGGGACACTGAAGCTTTCTTT.